The clone carrying this T cell receptor (beta chain) has a handful of counts. The data were obtained in a study of cytomegalovirus exposure and HLA in healthy donors. The V gene lost 0 bases and the J gene lost 3 bases, with 3 bases spanning the gap. The CDR3 sequence is 13 residues long. CDR1 is SGHVS, CDR2 FNYEAQ, per germline. Amplification used 60 Vbeta primers and 13 Jbeta primers. Assay: immunoSEQ multiplex PCR; the TCRdb copy retains only in-frame clones and omits some. This sample carries 150,000 to 200,000 clones, roughly 83% of them seen once, and the ten largest clones take about 1.4%. This clonotype was obtained from a woman aged 45-59 years in good health and CMV-seronegative. The chain recombines TRBV7-6 with TRBJ1-5; D call uncertain. The source material was PBMCs. CDR3 sequence: CASSLALNQPQHF. The DNA of the CDR3 is TGTGCCAGCAGCTTAGCCCTCAATCAGCCCCAGCATTTT. The whole variable domain, filled in from reference TRBV7-6 and TRBJ1-5, reads GAGVSQSPRYKVTKRGQDVALRCDPISGHVSLYWYRQALGQGPEFLTYFNYEAQQDKSGLPNDRFSAERPEGSISTLTIQRTEQRDSAMYRCASSLALNQPQHFGDGTRLSIL.